What follows describes a single TCR beta chain. Its antigen specificity is not known. Qualities for individual bases were not recorded, and no much larger clone is one base off. This record belongs to a study of blood T cell repertoires in COVID-19 (dated by TCRdb to the early 2020s). Notes on the research overall: Samples from collaborators originated in the United States, Italy and Spain and spanned both the acute and convalescent phases of COVID-19. The material from the prospective study consisted of cDNA or gDNA derived from T cells, B-cell-depleted T cells, or PBMCs. The dataset comprised deeply sampled blood TCRbeta repertoires from subjects exposed to, actively infected with, or recovered from COVID-19. The repertoires were released in a freely available public database intended as a resource for research on the immune response to SARS-CoV-2. Samples came from the ongoing ImmuneRACE study (first 160 participants) plus 1,254 subjects from 6 global collaborators. Sample metadata almost always included a de-identified subject ID, COVID-19 status, age in years and sex. Where available, HLA class I and class II types were taken from metadata supplied by the sample provider and were not determined by assay-based typing. Broader findings and caveats from the paper: Clinical and demographic metadata were provided uncurated, with the amount varying by source and participant.

CDR3 length: 13 amino acids, cysteine to phenylalanine. Kept here is only the CDR3 DNA, which spans 39 bases and is read in frame from base 1. The junction carries 10 bases between V and J, which are trimmed by 8 bases and 5 bases respectively. The germline V gene sets CDR1 to SGHAT and CDR2 to FQNNGV. TCRbeta CDR3 regions were amplified from genomic DNA by means of the immunoSEQ Assay, a bias-controlled multiplex PCR. The study's processing was this. The number of nucleated cells in each sample was estimated by amplification of reference gene primers within the assay. Sequence reads were collapsed and filtered to measure the absolute abundance of every unique TCRbeta CDR3 rearrangement. For each sample, productive Simpson clonality was calculated by taking the square root of Simpson's diversity index across productive rearrangements. In its TCRdb copy, this immuneACCESS table keeps in-frame sequences only and misses some clones. Where compared with another copy, unresolved V genes explain less than half of these, and the others have no known cause. Clonal size and the V and J genes are those of that table, whereas D and trimming came from the DNA. The sample table records 150,000 or so clones; 70% to 85% of these occur just once. The ten biggest clones cover about 9.2% of the sample.

Participants in the prospective study were aged roughly 18 to 100 years, lived in 24 United States geographic areas, and enrolled through a virtual design. To assign participants to cohorts, the prospective study relied on clinical history that participants themselves reported in a screening survey and a study questionnaire. For ImmuneRACE Cohort 3, a participant was defined as recovered based on two consecutive negative NP/OP PCR tests, clearance by a healthcare professional, or resolution of symptoms. Each participant in the prospective study had whole blood, serum and a nasopharyngeal or oropharyngeal swab collected by mobile phlebotomists. Prospective study participants could optionally give additional blood draws and questionnaires over an approximately two-month period. Blood samples from the prospective study were shipped frozen or at room temperature prior to DNA extraction.

The sample was PBMCs or T cells enriched from blood (not recorded which). The source of this sequence is a man aged 45-60 years who had recovered from COVID-19. The chain joins TRBV11-2 to TRBJ1-6, with a tentative D gene TRBD1 over 5 matching bases. The nucleotide sequence reads TGTGCCAGCTCGGGACTTAATAATTCACCCCTCCACTTT. Its translation reads: CASSGLNNSPLHF.